Listed here are 20 T cell receptor beta chains from one sample, sequenced in a study of T-cell reconstitution after alpha-beta-depleted transplantation in children. Researchers prepared the TCRbeta library using unique molecular identifiers, the study reports. TCRdb ran MiXCR on the PCR reads and lists one entry per CDR3 protein. The table lists 200,000 to 250,000 distinct CDR3 sequences, roughly 10% of them singletons, with about 30% in the top ten. The material was PBMCs, obtained before TCRalphabeta/CD19-depleted stem cell transplant. The receptors derive from a child less than two years old with acute myeloid leukemia, due to receive a stem cell transplant.

This clonotype was recorded at least ten times. The chain recombines TRBV6-5 with TRBJ1-6, with D possibly matching TRBD1 (5 bases). This CDR3 is built from 13 residues. V was cut by 2 bases and J by 6 bases, with 5 bases left in between. CDR1 and CDR2 from the germline V gene are MNHEY and SVGAGI. In DNA form, the CDR3 reads TGTGCCAGCAGTTACAGGGGTAATTCACCCCTCCACTTT. Translated, it gives CASSYRGNSPLHF.

This clonotype was counted at least ten times. The CDR3 is CASSHGGWGTNEKLFF. The CDR3 bases are TGTGCCAGCAGCCACGGGGGATGGGGAACTAATGAAAAACTGTTTTTT. The chain links TRBV14 to TRBJ1-4, with a possible D match to TRBD1 (5 bases). There are 16 residues in the CDR3. The germline V gene has CDR1 SGHDN and CDR2 FVKESK. V was trimmed by 3 bases and J by 1 base, leaving 12 bases between them.

This clonotype was detected ten times or more. The V gene is TRBV5-6, the J gene TRBJ1-2; no clear D gene. Per the germline V gene, CDR1 is SGHDT and CDR2 is YYEEEE. The CDR3 sequence is 15 residues long. Trimming shortened V by 4 bases and J by 5 bases, and 18 bases separated the two germline ends. The CDR3: CASSPVGRDGYGYTF. DNA for the CDR3: TGTGCCAGCAGCCCGGTGGGGAGGGATGGTTATGGCTACACCTTC.

This clonotype was recorded many times. The rearrangement links TRBV18 to TRBJ2-7; 12 nucleotides agree with TRBD2. The V gene end was trimmed by 3 bases and the J gene end by 2 bases; junction bases not matched to a gene: 8. The germline V gene encodes CDR1 KGHSH and CDR2 LQKENI. The CDR3 runs to 17 residues. Here the CDR3 reads CASSPPLTSGRPYEQYF. DNA of the CDR3: TGTGCCAGCTCACCCCCCCTTACTAGCGGGAGGCCCTACGAGCAGTACTTC. Full variable domain (remainder filled in from reference TRBV18 and TRBJ2-7): NAGVMQNPRHLVRRRGQEARLRCSPMKGHSHVYWYRQLPEEGLKFMVYLQKENIIDESGMPKERFSAEFPKEGPSILRIQQVVRGDSAAYFCASSPPLTSGRPYEQYFGPGTRLTVT.

The sample holds many counts of this clonotype. V and J are TRBV6-5 and TRBJ2-7; TRBD2 matches at 11 bases. From germline, CDR1 is MNHEY and CDR2 SVGAGI. The V and J ends lost 4 bases and 6 bases, in that order; junction bases with no gene match: 8. CDR3 length: 15 amino acids. The CDR3 coding sequence is TGTGCCAGCAGTTCTATAGCGGGAGGGCCGGTCGAGCAGTACTTC. The encoded protein is CASSSIAGGPVEQYF.

This clonotype was recorded at least ten times. This sequence joins TRBV2 and TRBJ1-3; D is uncertain. The V end was cut by 10 bases, the J end by 4 bases, with 14 bases between. In germline, CDR1 is SNHLY, CDR2 FYNNEI. CDR3 length equals 13 residues. Here the CDR3 DNA reads TGTGCCACCACCTCAGGACCCGGAAACACCATATATTTT. This gives the protein CATTSGPGNTIYF.

There are many counts of this clonotype. V gene TRBV10-3 combines with J gene TRBJ2-3, with D possibly matching TRBD2 (6 bases). The CDR3 runs to 15 residues. CDR1 and CDR2 (germline): ENHRY, SYGVKD. V gave up 0 bases and J gave up 1 base, with 8 bases separating them. The DNA for the CDR3 is TGTGCCATCAGTGAGTCGCCTAGCGGCACAGATACGCAGTATTTT. This gives the protein CAISESPSGTDTQYF.

The chain uses TRBV7-6 and TRBJ2-5, with D perhaps matching TRBD1 or TRBD2 (6 bases each). With 5 bases removed from V and 7 bases from J, the gap between germline ends came to 17 bases. This CDR3 comprises 14 residues. Germline V gene sequence: CDR1 SGHVS, CDR2 FNYEAQ. The CDR3 DNA sequence: TGTGCCAGCAGCCCGTCGCCGGGGGCAGCGACCCAGTACTTC. This encodes CASSPSPGAATQYF.

This clonotype was observed many times. The chain carries TRBV5-1 and TRBJ2-2; a weak D match, TRBD2 (6 bases). CDR1 SGHRS and CDR2 YFSETQ come from the germline V gene. With 3 bases removed from V and 4 bases from J, the gap between germline ends came to 10 bases. The CDR3 is made up of 14 amino acids. The CDR3: CASSWRGGTGELFF. The CDR3 DNA sequence: TGCGCCAGCAGCTGGCGGGGCGGCACCGGGGAGCTGTTTTTT.

The CDR3 DNA is TGTGCCAGCAGCTTAGGACTAGCGGGGGAGAGCTCCTACAATGAGCAGTTCTTC. This codes for CASSLGLAGESSYNEQFF. V gene TRBV11-2 combines with J gene TRBJ2-1; TRBD2 agrees at 12 bases. Unmatched junction bases numbered 4, after V lost 1 base and J lost 0 bases. This CDR3 has 18 residues. Germline CDR1 SGHAT, CDR2 FQNNGV.

This clonotype was recorded at least ten times. This chain uses TRBV5-1 with TRBJ1-4; D gene unclear. This CDR3 contains 16 residues. Deletions cut 4 bases from V and 5 bases from J, with 18 bases between. CDR1 is SGHRS and CDR2 is YFSETQ in the germline V gene. The CDR3 DNA sequence: TGCGCCAGCAGCCCGATCGGGGTCTCGGTAAATGAAAAACTGTTTTTT. It specifies CASSPIGVSVNEKLFF.

This clonotype was picked up a small number of times. As DNA, the CDR3 is TGCGCCAGCAGCCAAGATGGAGTTCAGCCCCAGCATTTT. Translating it yields CASSQDGVQPQHF. This chain joins TRBV4-1 and TRBJ1-5; D uncertain. The V end was cut by 0 bases, the J end by 6 bases, with 6 bases between. Germline V CDR1 and CDR2: MGHRA, YSYEKL. This CDR3 spans 13 amino acids.

On this clonotype: At one end the junction does not follow the germline gene, possibly because of a read error. The chain uses TRBV20-1 and TRBJ2-7; D may be TRBD2 (6 bases). The CDR3 loop spans 16 amino acids. Germline V gene data show CDR1 as DFQATT and CDR2 as SNEGSKA (reference sequence). CDR3 nucleotides: TGCAGTGCTAGAGATCCCGCTGCGGGACCATCGTACGAGCAGTGCTTC. Its protein is CSARDPAAGPSYEQCF.

In its sample, this clonotype was seen once. Being one base from a much bigger clone, this may be a read error. The chain joins TRBV12-3 or TRBV12-4 to TRBJ1-1; D may be TRBD1 (5 bases). V shed 8 bases and J shed 5 bases, with 21 bases lying between them. The CDR3 totals 15 residues. The CDR3 region has the DNA TGTGCCAGCGGCAAAGACTCGGTGGGACCGACTGAAGCTTTCTTT. It translates to CASGKDSVGPTEAFF.

This clonotype has a count of ten or more. The chain links TRBV29-1 to TRBJ2-7; weak D call: TRBD1 (6 bases). The CDR3 has 14 residues. The ends were cut back, 7 bases at V and 0 bases at J, with 16 bases in the middle. Germline V gives CDR1 SQVTM, CDR2 ANQGSEA. The CDR3 loop is CSAKYTGSSYEQYF. The DNA of the CDR3 is TGCAGCGCAAAATATACAGGGAGCTCCTACGAGCAGTACTTC.

This clonotype was seen ten or more times. The chain joins TRBV12-3 or TRBV12-4 to TRBJ2-3, with D hard to call. CDR3 length: 14 residues. V dropped 5 bases and J dropped 4 bases, with 13 bases sitting between them. CDR3 amino acids: CASSPHPASDTQYF. CDR3 coding DNA: TGTGCCAGCAGTCCCCATCCGGCGTCAGATACGCAGTATTTT.

This clonotype was counted ten times or more. CDR3: CASSLESPATDTQYF. In DNA form, the CDR3 reads TGCGCCAGCAGCTTGGAAAGTCCGGCAACAGATACGCAGTATTTT. The chain combines TRBV5-1 with TRBJ2-3; no reliable D call. Trimming took off 0 bases at V and 3 bases at J, with 11 bases between the two ends. The CDR3 totals 15 residues. Germline lookup yields CDR1 SGHRS and CDR2 YFSETQ.

There are many counts of this clonotype. The chain couples TRBV5-1 to TRBJ2-1; perhaps TRBD2 as D (6 bases). V was pared by 0 bases and J by 5 bases, with 12 bases between. CDR3 length equals 15 residues. Germline V gene sequence: CDR1 SGHRS, CDR2 YFSETQ. Here the CDR3 reads CASSLVGLPDNEQFF. The CDR3 DNA reads as TGCGCCAGCAGCTTGGTGGGACTCCCCGACAATGAGCAGTTCTTC.

A word on this clonotype: A clone one base away is much larger, so this may be a read error. The V call is TRBV29-1, the J call TRBJ2-7; no definite D call. This CDR3 has 12 amino acids. CDR1 and CDR2 (germline): SQVTM, ANQGSEA. Written as DNA, the CDR3 is TGCAGCGTGGCACAGACCCCTTCGGAGCAGTGCTTC. It specifies CSVAQTPSEQCF.

This clonotype came up many times. The chain carries TRBV20-1 and TRBJ2-1, with a tentative D call TRBD2 (6 bases). V lost 3 bases to trimming and J lost 7 bases, with 13 bases between them. The CDR3 extends over 13 amino acids. CDR1 and CDR2 (germline): DFQATT, SNEGSKA (reference sequence). The CDR3 reads CSASSGTANEQFF. The CDR3, as DNA: TGCAGTGCTAGTAGCGGTACCGCGAATGAGCAGTTCTTC.